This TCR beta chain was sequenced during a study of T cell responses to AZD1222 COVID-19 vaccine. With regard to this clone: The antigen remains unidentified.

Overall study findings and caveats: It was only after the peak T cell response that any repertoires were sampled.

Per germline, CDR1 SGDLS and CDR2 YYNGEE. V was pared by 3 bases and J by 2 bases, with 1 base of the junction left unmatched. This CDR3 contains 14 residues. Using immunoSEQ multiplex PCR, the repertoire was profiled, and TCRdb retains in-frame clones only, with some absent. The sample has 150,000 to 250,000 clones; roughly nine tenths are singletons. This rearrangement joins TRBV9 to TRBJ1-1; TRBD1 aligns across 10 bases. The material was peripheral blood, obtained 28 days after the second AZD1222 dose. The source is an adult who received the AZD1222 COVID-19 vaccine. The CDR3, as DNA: TGTGCCAGCAGCGGGGACAGGGGTAACACTGAAGCTTTCTTT. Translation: CASSGDRGNTEAFF.